This T cell receptor beta chain was sequenced for a study of CD8 T cells in Susac syndrome. CD8+ and CD4+ T cells circulating in blood were sequenced for TCR beta. The control group consisted of healthy donors matched for age and sex. It was negative isolation that provided the CD8+ and CD4+ T cells, whereas TEMRA cells were enriched by FACS. The study, taken as a whole, reports: The study's TCR sequencing and HLA analysis covered a relatively small number of individuals, and the study acknowledged this.

RNA totalling roughly 0.5 to 1 ug underwent reverse transcription with random hexamers. TCRdb reprocessed the immunoSEQ multiplex PCR reads via MiXCR and lists one record per CDR3 protein. Counted here are 20,000 or so distinct CDR3 sequences, approximately 95% occurring once; the ten biggest clones make up over 0.2%. Concerning this clonotype: Its antigen is not known. The junction departs from the called germline gene at one end, perhaps through a read error.

The receptor comes from a human donor in good health. The sequencing sample was made of CD8+ T cells from PBMCs.

The DNA of the CDR3 is TGTGCCAGCACCCTAGGTGGCGGTATACCACGTTTC. Translating gives CASTLGGGIPRF. The V and J genes are TRBV7-9 and TRBJ2-1; D is uncertain. Per the germline V gene, CDR1 is SEHNR and CDR2 is FQNEAQ (reference sequence). The CDR3 spans 12 residues.